The sequence of this T cell receptor beta chain was determined in a study of T cell responses to AZD1222 COVID-19 vaccine. Clones were sequenced by immunoSEQ multiplex PCR, and TCRdb holds only the in-frame ones, with some missing. The sample records 140,000 or so clones, more than 75% being singletons. The CDR3 spans 15 residues. Trimming shortened V by 2 bases and J by 3 bases, and 14 bases separated the two germline ends. CDR1 is SNHLY, CDR2 FYNNEI, per germline. The TCR comes from an adult who received the AZD1222 COVID-19 vaccine. The chain has TRBV2 and TRBJ2-7; possible D gene TRBD2, 6 bases. Source: peripheral blood, taken 28 days after the second AZD1222 dose. The CDR3 loop is CASSERPGGYYEQYF. CDR3 nucleotides: TGTGCCAGCAGTGAACGGCCCGGGGGTTACTACGAGCAGTACTTC.